This entry features one T cell receptor (beta chain) sequence. From germline, CDR1 is MNHEY and CDR2 SVGAGI. The CDR3 contains 15 residues. J gave up 4 bases and V 6 bases, and 10 bases lay outside the gene matches. These data originate in a study of cytomegalovirus exposure and HLA in healthy donors. Only in-frame clones appear in the TCRdb table, and some are missing; sequencing was by immunoSEQ multiplex PCR. This sample has some 140,000 clones; 84% occur once, and the top ten carry more than 1.4%. This sequence was found in a woman in her 30s in good health and CMV-seronegative. The sequenced material came from PBMCs. The chain has TRBV6-5 and TRBJ2-5, with TRBD2 identical over 8 bases. The CDR3 nucleotides are TGTGCCAGCAGACCGGGGCGGGGGGAATCAGAGACCCAGTACTTC. Translating it yields CASRPGRGESETQYF.